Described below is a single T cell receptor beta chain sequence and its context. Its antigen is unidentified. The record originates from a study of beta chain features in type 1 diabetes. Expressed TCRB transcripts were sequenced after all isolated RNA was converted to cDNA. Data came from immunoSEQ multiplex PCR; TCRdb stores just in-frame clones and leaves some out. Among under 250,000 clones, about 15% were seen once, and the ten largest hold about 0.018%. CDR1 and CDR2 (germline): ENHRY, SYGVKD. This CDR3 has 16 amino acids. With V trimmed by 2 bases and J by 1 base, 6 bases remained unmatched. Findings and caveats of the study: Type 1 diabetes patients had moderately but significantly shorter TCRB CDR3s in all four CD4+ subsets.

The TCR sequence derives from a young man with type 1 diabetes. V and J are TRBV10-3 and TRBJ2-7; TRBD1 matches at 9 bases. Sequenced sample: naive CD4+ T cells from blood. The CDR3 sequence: CAISEGGQGRSYEQYF. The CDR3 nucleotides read TGTGCCATCAGTGAGGGGGGACAGGGCCGATCCTACGAGCAGTACTTC.